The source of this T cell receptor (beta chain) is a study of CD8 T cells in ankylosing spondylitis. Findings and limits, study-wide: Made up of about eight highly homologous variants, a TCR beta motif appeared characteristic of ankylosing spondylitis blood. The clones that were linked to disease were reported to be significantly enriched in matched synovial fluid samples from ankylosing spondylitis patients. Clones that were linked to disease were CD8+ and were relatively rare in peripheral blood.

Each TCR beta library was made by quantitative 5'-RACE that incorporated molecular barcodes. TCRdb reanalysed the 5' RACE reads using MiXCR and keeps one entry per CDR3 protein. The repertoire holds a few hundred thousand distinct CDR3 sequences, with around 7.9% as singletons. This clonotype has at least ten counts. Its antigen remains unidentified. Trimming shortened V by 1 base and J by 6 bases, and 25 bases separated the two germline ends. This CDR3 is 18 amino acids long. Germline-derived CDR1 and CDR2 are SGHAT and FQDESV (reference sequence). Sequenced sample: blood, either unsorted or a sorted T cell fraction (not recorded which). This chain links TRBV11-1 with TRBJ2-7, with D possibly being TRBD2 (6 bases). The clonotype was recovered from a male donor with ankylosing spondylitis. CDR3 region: CASSLDRNPRRRVREQYF. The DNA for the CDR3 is TGTGCCAGCAGCTTAGACCGAAACCCACGAAGGAGGGTACGCGAGCAGTACTTC.